The 6 T cell receptor beta chains below all came from one sample that was sequenced in a study of shared clonotypes between healthy human individuals. Measured with immunoSEQ multiplex PCR; TCRdb has only the in-frame clones, and not every one. The sample includes about 980,000 clones, roughly 72% seen only once; the top ten take around 1.5%. The source material was memory CD4+ T cells sorted from blood. Regarding subset: CD45RA-negative fraction. The receptor source for this set is a man aged 18 to 29 in good health.

The V gene is TRBV10-2, the J gene TRBJ2-1, with a possible D match to TRBD1 (6 bases). CDR1 and CDR2 (germline): WSHSY, SAAADI. This CDR3 spans 14 amino acids. V shed 7 bases and J shed 0 bases, with 10 bases lying between them. CDR3 in amino acids: CASKQGISYNEQFF. The CDR3, as DNA: TGCGCCAGCAAGCAGGGGATCTCCTACAATGAGCAGTTCTTC.

The chain uses TRBV4-1 and TRBJ1-3; weak D call: TRBD1 (5 bases). Between the trimmed V and J ends, which lost 0 bases and 5 bases, there was a span of 11 bases. Per the germline V gene, CDR1 is MGHRA and CDR2 is YSYEKL. There are 15 residues in the CDR3. The CDR3 protein is CASSQDEGRRNTIYF. The CDR3 coding sequence is TGCGCCAGCAGCCAAGACGAGGGACGAAGAAACACCATATATTTT.

The chain joins TRBV10-3 to TRBJ2-2, with 10 bases matching TRBD1. The CDR3 runs 14 residues. CDR1 is ENHRY and CDR2 is SYGVKD in the germline V gene. The junction had 7 bases not matched to a gene; V was cut back by 10 bases and J by 5 bases. Here the CDR3 DNA reads TGTGCCACGTCGACAGGGGGCGCGACCGGGGAGCTGTTTTTT. Protein sequence: CATSTGGATGELFF.

This chain connects TRBV7-9 to TRBJ2-5; weak D call: TRBD1 (5 bases). Germline assignment: CDR1 SEHNR and CDR2 FQNEAQ (reference sequence). The CDR3 has 16 residues. Deletions cut 0 bases from V and 5 bases from J, with 16 bases between. Here the CDR3 DNA reads TGTGCCAGCAGCTTAGCAATCTGGCAGGGAATGGAGACCCAGTACTTC. It specifies CASSLAIWQGMETQYF.

The chain couples TRBV14 to TRBJ1-4; D remains ambiguous. The CDR3 totals 15 residues. Trimming removed 0 bases at V and 7 bases at J, with 12 bases between. CDR1 SGHDN and CDR2 FVKESK come from the germline V gene. The CDR3 sequence is CASSQEPPGGEKLFF. The DNA of the CDR3 is TGTGCCAGCAGCCAAGAACCCCCGGGTGGTGAAAAACTGTTTTTT.

V is TRBV16 and J is TRBJ2-1; D uncertain. The CDR3 contains 12 residues. The germline gives CDR1 KGHSY, CDR2 FQNENV. Trimming removed 1 base at V and 5 bases at J, with 3 bases between. The CDR3 DNA is TGTGCCAGCAGCCAATACCACAATGAGCAGTTCTTC. This codes for CASSQYHNEQFF.